Presented here are 13 T cell receptor beta chains from one specimen sequenced in a study of blood T cell repertoires in COVID-19. Repertoires were generated with immunoSEQ multiplex PCR, while TCRdb's copy carries only in-frame clones and drops some. The table shows about 290,000 clones, with roughly 86% occurring only once. The specimen was peripheral blood. The receptors were gathered from a woman aged 30 to 39 with COVID-19, enrolled during active disease.

The genes are TRBV4-1 and TRBJ2-7; no clear D gene. Deletions cut 0 bases from V and 7 bases from J, with 10 bases between. The CDR3 has 13 residues. CDR1 and CDR2 (germline): MGHRA, YSYEKL. The DNA for the CDR3 is TGCGCCAGCAGCCAAGATCTGGAGACGGAGCAGTACTTC. Protein: CASSQDLETEQYF.

The genes are TRBV11-2 and TRBJ1-2; 7 positions agree with TRBD1. After removal of 1 base from V and 7 bases from J, the junction contained 6 bases not matched to a gene. The germline V gene has CDR1 SGHAT and CDR2 FQNNGV. The CDR3 length is 14 residues. The CDR3: CASSLAGGRRGYTF. The CDR3 DNA sequence: TGTGCCAGCAGCTTAGCAGGGGGGCGTCGTGGCTACACCTTC.

The chain joins TRBV5-1 to TRBJ2-2, with TRBD2 as a possible D gene (6 bases). CDR1 is SGHRS and CDR2 is YFSETQ in the germline V gene. This CDR3 has 15 residues. The V gene lost 2 bases and the J gene lost 1 base, with 9 bases spanning the gap. Here the CDR3 reads CASSFSGLNTGELFF. CDR3 nucleotide sequence: TGCGCCAGCAGCTTCTCGGGACTGAACACCGGGGAGCTGTTTTTT.

The gene calls are TRBV11-2 and TRBJ2-7; D unresolved. The ends were cut back, 1 base at V and 1 base at J, with 8 bases in the middle. CDR1 and CDR2 (germline): SGHAT, FQNNGV. The CDR3 runs 14 residues. The DNA of the CDR3 is TGTGCCAGCAGCTTAGTGGCCAGTTCCTACGAGCAGTACTTC. Its protein is CASSLVASSYEQYF. The variable domain in full, with the rest retrieved from reference TRBV11-2 and TRBJ2-7, is EAGVAQSPRYKIIEKRQSVAFWCNPISGHATLYWYQQILGQGPKLLIQFQNNGVVDDSQLPKDRFSAERLKGVDSTLKIQPAKLEDSAVYLCASSLVASSYEQYFGPGTRLTVT.

This chain links TRBV7-2 with TRBJ1-2; D is ambiguous. The CDR3 runs to 13 residues. The V gene lost 7 bases and the J gene lost 0 bases, with 9 bases spanning the gap. CDR1 is SGHTA and CDR2 is FQGNSA in the germline V gene. This CDR3 reads CASTPTPNYGYTF. CDR3 nucleotides: TGTGCCAGCACACCTACTCCTAACTATGGCTACACCTTC.

The CDR3 protein is CASSRIAAEQYF. The CDR3, as DNA: TGTGCCAGCAGCCGGATAGCTGCCGAGCAGTACTTC. The chain uses TRBV7-9 and TRBJ2-7, with unresolved D. The germline V and J ends were trimmed by 5 bases and 6 bases, with 11 bases remaining between them. CDR1 is SEHNR, CDR2 FQNEAQ, per germline (reference sequence). This CDR3 is built from 12 residues.

V is TRBV13 and J is TRBJ2-3; 12 positions agree with TRBD2. The CDR3 contains 15 residues. The V and J ends lost 5 bases and 6 bases, in that order; junction bases with no gene match: 6. Germline CDR1 reads PRHDT; CDR2 reads FYEKMQ (reference sequence). This CDR3 is CASSEWTSGADTQYF. CDR3 sequence (DNA): TGTGCCAGCAGCGAATGGACTAGCGGGGCGGATACGCAGTATTTT.

The V and J genes are TRBV5-5 and TRBJ1-1; 8 positions agree with TRBD1. V trimming: 2 bases; J trimming: 14 bases; junction bases outside the gene matches: 8. Germline loops: CDR1 SGHKS, CDR2 YYEKEE (reference sequence). The CDR3 totals 12 residues. The CDR3 nucleotides read TGTGCCAGCAGCTTATTAACAGGGGGAGGGTTCTTT. This encodes CASSLLTGGGFF.

This rearrangement joins TRBV5-1 to TRBJ2-1; 7 nucleotides match TRBD2. V shed 5 bases and J 2 bases; nucleotides not matched to a gene: 7. CDR1 is SGHRS, CDR2 YFSETQ, per germline. CDR3 length: 15 residues. CDR3 in amino acids: CASREEGRAYNEQFF. The CDR3 DNA sequence: TGCGCCAGCAGGGAGGAGGGGAGGGCCTACAATGAGCAGTTCTTC. The variable domain in full, with the rest retrieved from reference TRBV5-1 and TRBJ2-1, is KAGVTQTPRYLIKTRGQQVTLSCSPISGHRSVSWYQQTPGQGLQFLFEYFSETQRNKGNFPGRFSGRQFSNSRSEMNVSTLELGDSALYLCASREEGRAYNEQFFGPGTRLTVL.

The gene calls are TRBV19 and TRBJ1-5, with TRBD1 matching over 8 bases. The CDR3 is 14 amino acids. Germline-derived CDR1 and CDR2 are LNHDA and SQIVND (reference sequence). J was trimmed by 4 bases and V by 6 bases; bases with no gene match: 5. CDR3 bases: TGTGCCAGTAGGACAGGGGTTGGAAATCAGCCCCAGCATTTT. It specifies CASRTGVGNQPQHF. Variable domain in full (rest from reference TRBV19 and TRBJ1-5): DGGITQSPKYLFRKEGQNVTLSCEQNLNHDAMYWYRQDPGQGLRLIYYSQIVNDFQKGDIAEGYSVSREKKESFPLTVTSAQKNPTAFYLCASRTGVGNQPQHFGDGTRLSIL.

The chain has TRBV18 and TRBJ2-7; D unclear. Trimming stripped 5 bases from V and 2 bases from J, with 16 bases between. The CDR3 spans 15 residues. Looked up from germline, CDR1 is KGHSH and CDR2 is LQKENI. The CDR3 region is CASSDYGTGPYEQYF. As DNA, the CDR3 is TGTGCCAGCTCAGATTACGGCACGGGTCCCTACGAGCAGTACTTC.

This clone showed up just once. V gene TRBV5-4 combines with J gene TRBJ1-2; 10 bases fit TRBD1. V lost 3 bases, J lost 4 bases, and 9 bases stayed unmatched. Germline assignment: CDR1 SGHNT and CDR2 YYREEE (reference sequence). The CDR3 is 16 residues long. CDR3 nucleotide sequence: TGTGCCAGCAGCTCCCGGGACAGGGGTTCCGCCTATGGCTACACCTTC. Amino acid sequence: CASSSRDRGSAYGYTF.

The rearrangement joins TRBV12-3 or TRBV12-4 to TRBJ2-7, with TRBD1 matching 7 bases. V lost 4 bases and J lost 3; bases outside the gene matches: 3. The CDR3 is 13 amino acids. CDR3 coding DNA: TGTGCCAGCAGTTACAGGGGTGACTACGAGCAGTACTTC. Protein: CASSYRGDYEQYF.